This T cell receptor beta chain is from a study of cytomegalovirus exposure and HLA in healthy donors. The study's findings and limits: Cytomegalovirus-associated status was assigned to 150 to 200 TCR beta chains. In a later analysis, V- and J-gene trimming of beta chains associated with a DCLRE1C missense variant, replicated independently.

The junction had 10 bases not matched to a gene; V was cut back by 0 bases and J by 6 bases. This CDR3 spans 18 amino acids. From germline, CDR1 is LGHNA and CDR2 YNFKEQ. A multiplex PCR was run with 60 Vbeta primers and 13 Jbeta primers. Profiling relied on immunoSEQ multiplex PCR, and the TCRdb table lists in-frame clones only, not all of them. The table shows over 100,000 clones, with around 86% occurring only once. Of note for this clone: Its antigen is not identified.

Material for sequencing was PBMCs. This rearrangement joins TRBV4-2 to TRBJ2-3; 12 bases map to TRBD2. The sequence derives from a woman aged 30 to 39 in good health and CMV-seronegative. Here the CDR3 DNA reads TGTGCCAGCAGCCAAGATTCCAGGACTAGCGGGATTAGGGATACGCAGTATTTT. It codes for CASSQDSRTSGIRDTQYF.